This T cell receptor beta chain was identified in a study of T cell responses to AZD1222 COVID-19 vaccine. About the study: Pooling was applied to second doses at about 4 or about 12 weeks. Study observations and caveats: Baseline antibody screening turned up just a handful of seropositive AZD1222 recipients. The study sampled repertoires only after the peak T cell response.

This clone came up a few times. Its cognate antigen is unknown. TCRdb keeps only in-frame clones here, not all; method: immunoSEQ multiplex PCR. The sample includes more than 85,000 clones, 82% of them seen just once. Germline trimming cut 2 bases from V and 7 bases from J; bases unmatched to any gene: 12. Germline V CDR1 and CDR2: SGHRS, YFSETQ. The CDR3 length is 15 residues. The chain employs TRBV5-1 and TRBJ2-7, with 7 bases matching TRBD1. The clonotype was recovered from an adult in good health. Sequencing was performed on peripheral blood, taken on day 0 of AZD1222 vaccination. The CDR3 DNA reads as TGCGCCAGCAGCTTTTCCCGGACAGGCGACTGGGAGCAGTACTTC. Translation gives CASSFSRTGDWEQYF. Full variable domain (outside the CDR3, taken from reference TRBV5-1 and TRBJ2-7): KAGVTQTPRYLIKTRGQQVTLSCSPISGHRSVSWYQQTPGQGLQFLFEYFSETQRNKGNFPGRFSGRQFSNSRSEMNVSTLELGDSALYLCASSFSRTGDWEQYFGPGTRLTVT.